The entry below describes one T cell receptor (beta chain). Its antigen is unknown. Base qualities are missing; no much larger clone stands one base away. The V end loses 2 bases and the J end loses 7 bases, and a stretch of 11 bases separates them. From cysteine to phenylalanine, the CDR3 is 14 amino acids long. Kept here is only the CDR3 DNA, which spans 42 bases and is read in frame from base 1. CDR1 MGHRA and CDR2 YSYEKL were looked up in the germline V gene. This entry is derived from a study of blood T cell repertoires in COVID-19 (TCRdb year 2020). Context from the whole study: The collaborator samples originated in the United States, Italy and Spain and spanned the acute and convalescent phases of COVID-19. The material from the prospective study consisted of cDNA or gDNA derived from T cells, B-cell-depleted T cells, or PBMCs. Subjects who had been exposed to COVID-19, were actively infected with it, or had recovered from it provided the deeply sampled blood TCRbeta repertoires that made up the dataset. The repertoires were made available in a free public database intended to serve as a resource for research on the immune response to SARS-CoV-2. Samples were obtained from the ongoing ImmuneRACE study (first 160 participants) and from some 1,200 subjects provided by 6 global collaborators. A de-identified subject ID, COVID-19 status, age in years and sex were almost always included in the sample metadata. Where available, HLA class I and class II types were taken from metadata supplied by the sample provider and were not determined by assay-based typing. The paper as a whole reports these results and caveats: Clinical and demographic metadata were provided uncurated, with the amount varying by source and participant.

The immunoSEQ Assay, a bias-controlled multiplex PCR, was used to amplify TCRbeta CDR3 regions from genomic DNA. For the original study's pipeline: The number of nucleated cells in each sample was estimated from the amplification of reference gene primers within the assay. Sequence reads were collapsed and filtered to measure the absolute abundance of every unique TCRbeta CDR3 rearrangement. For each sample, productive Simpson clonality was calculated as the square root of Simpson's diversity index over productive rearrangements. In TCRdb, the immuneACCESS table is reduced to in-frame sequences with V and J assigned. These tables do not hold every clone; where another copy was compared, an unresolved V gene accounts for under half, and the others remain unexplained. Clonal size and the V and J genes are those of that table, whereas D and trimming came from the DNA. The sample records roughly 250,000 clones, approximately 89% of which are singletons. The top ten constitute roughly 1.2% of the sample.

Enrolling through a virtual design, the prospective study's participants ranged in age from roughly 18 to 95 years and lived across roughly 23 United States geographic areas. Cohort assignment in the prospective study relied on participant-reported clinical history from a screening survey and a study questionnaire. In the prospective study, whole blood, serum and a nasopharyngeal or oropharyngeal swab were collected from each participant by mobile phlebotomists. Participants in the prospective study had the option to provide additional blood draws and questionnaires over a roughly 2-month period. Before DNA extraction, blood samples from the prospective study were shipped at room temperature or frozen.

This sequence originates from a woman aged 40 to 50 with acute COVID-19. Sequencing was carried out using PBMCs or T cells enriched from blood (not recorded which). The chain is assembled from TRBV4-1 and TRBJ1-4; perhaps TRBD1 is the D gene, with 6 bases matching. The CDR3 amino acid sequence is: CASSQKTGVEKLFF. The sequenced DNA: TGCGCCAGCAGCCAAAAGACAGGTGTTGAAAAACTGTTTTTT.